The source of this T cell receptor (beta chain) is a study of blood T cell repertoires in COVID-19. Turning to the study itself: Whether acute or convalescent, the COVID-19 samples came from the United States, Italy and Spain. The cDNA or gDNA used as material had been derived from T cells, B-cell-depleted T cells, or PBMCs.

Trimming stripped 0 bases from V and 4 bases from J, with 16 bases between. Germline-derived CDR1 and CDR2 are SGHRS and YFSETQ. This CDR3 has 16 residues. Self-reported history from a screening survey and questionnaire set each donor's cohort. In the original workflow: Estimation of nucleated cell counts was performed using reference gene primer amplification. The method was immunoSEQ multiplex PCR; TCRdb's version includes in-frame clones alone and lacks a portion of them. V and J calls and clone size are given by that table; D and trimming were obtained from the DNA. The sample yields about 350,000 clones, 88% seen once.

This chain links TRBV5-1 with TRBJ1-1; possibly TRBD1 for D (6 bases). This receptor was identified in a woman younger than 45 who had been exposed to COVID-19. The sequencing sample was made of PBMCs or T cells enriched from blood (not recorded which). The DNA for the CDR3 is TGCGCCAGCAGCTTGGGGACAGCCGGACAAGGCACTGAAGCTTTCTTT. This sequence encodes CASSLGTAGQGTEAFF.